This is a list of T cell receptor beta chains from one sample in a study of CD8 T cells in ankylosing spondylitis. From the 5' RACE reads, TCRdb called clonotypes with MiXCR, one entry per CDR3 protein. The data contain about 340,000 distinct CDR3 sequences, about 15% of them singletons. The sample taken for sequencing was blood, either unsorted or a sorted T cell fraction (not recorded which). The origin of the receptors is a male donor with ankylosing spondylitis or in good health (not recorded which). CDR3s include the opening cysteine and the closing phenylalanine or tryptophan. D genes are given only for firm matches. Clone size is stated in some rows and not others, as once, few, many or a class when expanded.

cdr3_length	v_call	j_call	d_call	clone_size	cdr3_aa	cdr3_nt
16	TRBV3-1	TRBJ2-2	-	once	CASSQDGPRVGGELFF	TGTGCCAGCAGCCAAGATGGCCCCAGGGTCGGCGGGGAGCTGTTTTTT
17	TRBV5-1	TRBJ1-1	-	-	CASKELYYGTPNTEAFF	TGCGCCAGCAAAGAACTCTATTACGGGACTCCAAACACTGAAGCTTTCTTT
13	TRBV6-5	TRBJ1-5	TRBD1	-	CASSSGQNQPQHF	TGTGCCAGCAGTTCGGGACAGAATCAGCCCCAGCATTTT
16	TRBV12-3/TRBV12-4	TRBJ2-7	-	few	CASSFYVRTDYYEQYF	TGTGCCAGCAGTTTTTACGTCAGGACGGATTATTACGAGCAGTACTTC
14	TRBV12-3/TRBV12-4	TRBJ1-1	TRBD1	few	CASSSRTGRTEAFF	TGTGCCAGCAGTTCCCGGACAGGGAGGACTGAAGCTTTCTTT
13	TRBV5-1	TRBJ1-2	-	-	CASSLGQALGYTF	TGCGCCAGCAGCTTGGGACAGGCCTTAGGCTACACCTTC
16	TRBV7-9	TRBJ2-3	TRBD2	-	CASSLASGGFTDTQYF	TGTGCCAGCAGCTTGGCTAGCGGGGGGTTCACAGATACGCAGTATTTT
15	TRBV20-1	TRBJ2-3	TRBD2	-	CSARATSGGTDTQYF	TGCAGTGCTAGAGCGACTAGCGGGGGCACAGATACGCAGTATTTT
18	TRBV5-6	TRBJ2-1	-	few	CASSPPGASGGTYNEQFF	TGTGCCAGCAGCCCACCGGGGGCTAGCGGAGGTACCTACAATGAGCAGTTCTTC
13	TRBV12-3/TRBV12-4	TRBJ2-1	-	many	CASREAAGNEQFF	TGTGCCAGCAGGGAAGCGGCTGGCAATGAGCAGTTCTTC
18	TRBV5-1	TRBJ1-5	-	medium-sized	CASSSYPGQGDSNQPQHF	TGCGCCAGCAGCTCGTACCCGGGGCAGGGAGACAGCAATCAGCCCCAGCATTTT
13	TRBV3-1	TRBJ2-7	-	few	CASSQAGPYEQYF	TGTGCCAGCAGCCAGGCCGGCCCCTACGAGCAGTACTTC
15	TRBV5-1	TRBJ2-5	-	few	CASSTQTDYQETQYF	TGCGCCAGCAGCACCCAGACAGACTACCAAGAGACCCAGTACTTC
9	TRBV6-2/TRBV6-3	TRBJ2-1	-	-	CASNNEQFF	TGTGCCAGCAACAATGAGCAGTTCTTC
15	TRBV5-1	TRBJ2-3	TRBD1	few	CASSAGTGGVDTQYF	TGCGCCAGCAGCGCCGGGACAGGGGGCGTAGATACGCAGTATTTT
15	TRBV7-9	TRBJ2-2	-	-	CASSFGQTNTGELFF	TGTGCCAGCAGCTTCGGACAGACGAACACCGGGGAGCTGTTTTTT
15	TRBV20-1	TRBJ2-3	TRBD2	few	CSARGLAGGADTQYF	TGCAGTGCCCGGGGACTAGCGGGAGGAGCAGATACGCAGTATTTT
14	TRBV5-1	TRBJ2-7	-	few	CASSTDGSSYEQYF	TGCGCCAGCAGTACGGACGGCAGCTCCTACGAGCAGTACTTC
17	TRBV5-1	TRBJ2-1	-	-	CASRVGDGGSSYNEQFF	TGCGCCAGCAGGGTCGGTGATGGCGGAAGCTCCTACAATGAGCAGTTCTTC
13	TRBV3-1	TRBJ2-7	-	few	CASSFRFSYEQYF	TGTGCCAGCAGTTTCAGGTTTTCCTACGAGCAGTACTTC
16	TRBV10-1	TRBJ2-2	TRBD1	-	CASSEAGTGIRRELFF	TGCGCCAGCAGTGAAGCCGGGACAGGGATCCGTCGGGAGCTGTTTTTT
16	TRBV12-3/TRBV12-4	TRBJ2-3	-	few	CASSTGTSGGTDTQYF	TGTGCCAGCAGTACGGGGACTTCCGGAGGGACAGATACGCAGTATTTT
13	TRBV19	TRBJ2-7	-	-	CASSGLHTYEQYF	TGTGCCAGTTCCGGACTACATACCTACGAGCAGTACTTC
15	TRBV5-1	TRBJ2-1	TRBD2	-	CASSLRRESYNEQFF	TGCGCCAGCAGCTTGCGGCGGGAGTCCTACAATGAGCAGTTCTTC
13	TRBV5-1	TRBJ2-7	-	-	CASSPATSYEQYF	TGCGCCAGCAGCCCTGCCACCTCCTACGAGCAGTACTTC
12	TRBV30	TRBJ2-7	-	-	CAWWTDSYEQYF	TGTGCCTGGTGGACAGACTCCTACGAGCAGTACTTC
12	TRBV5-6	TRBJ2-3	-	few	CASNRGGDTQYF	TGTGCCAGCAACAGGGGGGGAGATACGCAGTATTTT
12	TRBV29-1	TRBJ2-5	TRBD2	few	CSVGLAEETQYF	TGCAGCGTTGGGCTAGCGGAAGAGACCCAGTACTTC
12	TRBV5-5	TRBJ1-1	-	-	CASSLQRTEAFF	TGTGCCAGCAGCCTTCAGAGGACTGAAGCTTTCTTT
15	TRBV2	TRBJ2-2	TRBD1	few	CASRGGQANTGELFF	TGTGCCAGCAGAGGGGGACAGGCGAACACCGGGGAGCTGTTTTTT
14	TRBV7-9	TRBJ1-1	-	many	CASSWEGVGTEAFF	TGTGCCAGCAGCTGGGAGGGGGTGGGGACAGAAGCTTTCTTT
16	TRBV11-2	TRBJ2-5	TRBD2	-	CASSLTGRGNQETQYF	TGTGCCAGCAGCTTAACTGGGCGGGGGAACCAAGAGACCCAGTACTTC
15	TRBV27	TRBJ1-6	TRBD1	-	CASRTTGGINSPLLF	TGTGCCAGCAGAACGACAGGGGGCATTAATTCACCCCTCCTCTTT
16	TRBV10-3	TRBJ2-1	TRBD2	few	CAISESRTSNYNEQFF	TGTGCCATCAGTGAGTCCCGGACTAGCAACTACAATGAGCAGTTCTTC
14	TRBV5-1	TRBJ2-7	-	few	CASSSSPGTYEQYF	TGCGCCAGCAGCTCCAGTCCGGGGACATACGAGCAGTACTTC
16	TRBV12-3/TRBV12-4	TRBJ1-6	-	-	CASSLSGGSYNSPLHF	TGTGCCAGCAGTTTAAGCGGGGGCTCCTATAATTCACCCCTCCACTTT
15	TRBV3-1	TRBJ2-3	TRBD2	-	CASSQRGGRTDTQYF	TGTGCCAGCAGCCAGCGGGGGGGCCGTACAGATACGCAGTATTTT
17	TRBV7-9	TRBJ1-1	-	-	CASSLAGKGILNTEAFF	TGTGCCAGCAGCTTAGCGGGAAAGGGAATTTTGAACACTGAAGCTTTCTTT
15	TRBV12-3/TRBV12-4	TRBJ2-4	TRBD2	-	CASRPSGIAKNIQYF	TGTGCCAGCAGGCCTAGCGGGATTGCCAAAAACATTCAGTACTTC
17	TRBV7-6	TRBJ2-5	TRBD1	few	CASSLFSPTGTQETQYF	TGTGCCAGCAGCTTATTCAGCCCGACAGGGACACAAGAGACCCAGTACTTC
13	TRBV10-2	TRBJ2-5	TRBD2	-	CASPKRGKETQYF	TGCGCCAGCCCGAAGCGGGGGAAAGAGACCCAGTACTTC
11	TRBV3-1	TRBJ2-1	-	many	CASSSGNEQFF	TGTGCCAGCAGTTCGGGCAATGAGCAGTTCTTC
13	TRBV5-1	TRBJ1-2	-	-	CASTPGHNYGYTF	TGCGCCAGCACTCCGGGACACAACTATGGCTACACCTTC
15	TRBV5-1	TRBJ2-2	-	-	CASSPPIDLTGELFF	TGCGCCAGCAGCCCTCCGATCGATCTGACCGGGGAGCTGTTTTTT
15	TRBV6-1	TRBJ2-1	-	-	CASTESLSSYNEQFF	TGTGCCAGCACTGAGTCACTTTCCTCCTACAATGAGCAGTTCTTC
15	TRBV10-3	TRBJ2-3	TRBD2	many	CAISGSGRATDTQYF	TGTGCCATCAGTGGGAGCGGGAGGGCGACAGATACGCAGTATTTT
14	TRBV5-1	TRBJ1-6	-	-	CASSNGWNNSPLHF	TGCGCCAGCAGCAACGGGTGGAATAATTCACCCCTCCACTTT
13	TRBV29-1	TRBJ1-1	-	few	CSVGRGEGTEAFF	TGCAGCGTGGGGCGGGGGGAAGGGACTGAAGCTTTCTTT
14	TRBV29-1	TRBJ2-7	TRBD1	-	CSVGGTGEAHEQYF	TGCAGCGTTGGTGGGACAGGGGAGGCCCACGAGCAGTACTTC
16	TRBV20-1	TRBJ2-7	TRBD1	few	CSASGLGQGIRGEQYF	TGCAGTGCCTCGGGACTGGGACAGGGTATAAGGGGTGAGCAGTACTTC
20	TRBV21-1	TRBJ2-4	-	few	CASSKLGVEGFALPKNIQYF	TGTGCCAGCAGCAAGTTGGGTGTAGAGGGGTTCGCCCTACCCAAAAACATTCAGTACTTC
14	TRBV20-1	TRBJ2-3	TRBD2	-	CSAGLSPGTDTQYF	TGCAGTGCGGGACTATCCCCTGGCACAGATACGCAGTATTTT
13	TRBV25-1	TRBJ2-5	-	-	CASRVTGLETQYF	TGTGCCAGCAGAGTTACAGGGTTGGAGACCCAGTACTTC
16	TRBV5-1	TRBJ1-2	-	-	CASSPTRGRGSYGYTF	TGCGCCAGCAGCCCGACGCGGGGCAGGGGATCCTATGGCTACACCTTC
17	TRBV7-6	TRBJ2-1	TRBD2	few	CASSSRLAGVWGNEQFF	TGTGCCAGCAGCTCTCGGCTAGCGGGAGTGTGGGGCAATGAGCAGTTCTTC
18	TRBV7-8	TRBJ2-4	-	-	CASSVRPFGGESKNIQYF	TGTGCCAGCAGCGTCCGGCCATTCGGGGGAGAATCCAAAAACATTCAGTACTTC
14	TRBV12-5	TRBJ1-6	TRBD1	few	CASALTGGGSPLHF	TGTGCTAGTGCCCTGACAGGGGGCGGTTCACCCCTCCACTTT
15	TRBV6-4	TRBJ1-5	-	few	CASSDSGGGNQPQHF	TGTGCCAGCAGTGACTCCGGGGGGGGCAATCAGCCCCAGCATTTT
17	TRBV11-2	TRBJ2-7	TRBD1	-	CASSLDQGAGITYEQYF	TGTGCCAGCAGCTTAGATCAGGGGGCGGGTATCACCTACGAGCAGTACTTC